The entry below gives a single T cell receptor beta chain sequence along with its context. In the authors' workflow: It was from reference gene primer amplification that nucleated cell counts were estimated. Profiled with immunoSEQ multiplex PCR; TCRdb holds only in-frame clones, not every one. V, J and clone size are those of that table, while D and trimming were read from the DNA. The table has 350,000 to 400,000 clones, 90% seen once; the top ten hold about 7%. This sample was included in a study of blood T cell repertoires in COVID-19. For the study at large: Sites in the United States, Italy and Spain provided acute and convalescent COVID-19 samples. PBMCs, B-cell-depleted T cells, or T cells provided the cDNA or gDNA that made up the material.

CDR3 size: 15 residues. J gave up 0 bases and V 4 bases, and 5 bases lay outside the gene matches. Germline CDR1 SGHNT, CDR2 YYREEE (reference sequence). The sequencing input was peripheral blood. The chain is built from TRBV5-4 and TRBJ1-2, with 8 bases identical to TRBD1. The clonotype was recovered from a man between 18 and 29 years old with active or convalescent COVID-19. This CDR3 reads CASSTKQGANYGYTF. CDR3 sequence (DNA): TGTGCCAGCAGCACAAAACAGGGGGCTAACTATGGCTACACCTTC.